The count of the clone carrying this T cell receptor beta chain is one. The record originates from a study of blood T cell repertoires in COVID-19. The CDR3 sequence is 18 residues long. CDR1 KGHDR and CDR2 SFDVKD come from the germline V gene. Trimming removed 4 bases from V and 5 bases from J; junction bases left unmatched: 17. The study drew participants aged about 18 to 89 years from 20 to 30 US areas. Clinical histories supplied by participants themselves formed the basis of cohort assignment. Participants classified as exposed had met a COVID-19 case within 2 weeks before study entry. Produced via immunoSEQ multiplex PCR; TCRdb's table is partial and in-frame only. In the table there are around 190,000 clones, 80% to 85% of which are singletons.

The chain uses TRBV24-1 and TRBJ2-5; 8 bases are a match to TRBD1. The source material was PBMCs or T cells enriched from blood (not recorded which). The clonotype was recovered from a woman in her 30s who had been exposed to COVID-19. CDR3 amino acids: CATSEGGRTGLLGETQYF. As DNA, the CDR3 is TGTGCCACCAGTGAGGGGGGAAGGACAGGGCTCTTAGGGGAGACCCAGTACTTC.